This T cell receptor beta chain was obtained from a study of blood T cell repertoires in COVID-19. The germline CDR1 and CDR2 sequences are DFQATT and SNEGSKA (reference sequence). V shed 3 bases and J shed 8 bases, with 13 bases lying between them. This CDR3 contains 13 residues. Data came from immunoSEQ multiplex PCR; TCRdb stores just in-frame clones and leaves some out. The repertoire holds approximately 290,000 clones, with approximately 91% as singletons. This clone was recorded once. This TCR came from a woman in her 30s with COVID-19, enrolled during active disease. This chain connects TRBV20-1 to TRBJ1-4; D is unresolved. The sample taken for sequencing was peripheral blood. CDR3 coding DNA: TGCAGTGCTAGTATCGGGGAAGGAGAAAAACTGTTTTTT. It yields the protein CSASIGEGEKLFF.